This T cell receptor (beta chain) comes out of a study of T-cell reconstitution after alpha-beta-depleted transplantation in children. There are many counts of this clonotype. Its antigen is not identified. Unique molecular identifiers were incorporated during preparation of the TCRbeta library. TCRdb called the PCR reads again in MiXCR, with one record for every CDR3 protein. The table shows some 200,000 distinct CDR3 sequences, with 7% to 9% occurring only once. The germline V gene encodes CDR1 SQVTM and CDR2 ANQGSEA. V gave up 2 bases and J gave up 7 bases, with 14 bases separating them. The CDR3 has 13 amino acids. Study-wide findings and caveats: The study reportedly traced alpha-beta T cells about two months after transplant to several hundred expanded graft clones. Day-60 TCRbeta diversity that was high in some patients was derived from surviving recipient T cells and thymic progenitors. T-cell numbers and diversity, one year after transplant, stemmed largely from T cells that were newly produced.

The sequence was collected from a male patient aged 2-15 years who had a stem cell transplant for acute myeloid leukemia, so the T cells may come from the graft donor. The rearrangement uses TRBV29-1 and TRBJ2-5; D is undetermined. Sequencing used PBMCs, mostly from graft donor cells, obtained 360 days after TCRalphabeta/CD19-depleted stem cell transplant. The CDR3 protein is CSVEMARTATQYF. CDR3 bases: TGCAGCGTTGAAATGGCCCGCACGGCGACCCAGTACTTC.